This paragraph reports one T cell receptor beta chain. This CDR3 contains 15 residues. Germline CDR1 reads SEHNR; CDR2 reads FQNEAQ (reference sequence). The junction had 6 bases not matched to a gene; V was cut back by 5 bases and J by 7 bases. This sample is drawn from a study of molecular identifiers for immune sequencing clone quantification. As for the study in general: For replicates, RNA isolated from 20,000 or 100,000 naive CD8 cells was divided into five portions, of which four were sequenced.

The naive CD8 libraries originated from between roughly 19,000 and 1,000,000 sorted cells and drew on 10%, 30% or 50% RNA. A CD8+CD4-CCR7+CD45RA+ gate was used to sort naive CD8 T cells. Bulk libraries came from a prior protocol with listed TCR primers. TCRdb redid the calling of the PCR reads with MiXCR, one entry per CDR3 protein. The sample has around 470,000 distinct CDR3 sequences, 20% to 25% seen once. The V call is TRBV7-9, the J call TRBJ2-1; TRBD2 matches at 12 bases. The source of this sequence is a human donor in good health. Some libraries in this study had Jurkat cell RNA spiked in. The sequenced sample was naive CD8+ T cells from blood, with Jurkat cell RNA spiked in. The subset is: FACS-sorted CD8+CD4-CCR7+CD45RA+ naive T cells. CDR3 amino acids: CASSTLAGGGNEQFF. In nucleotides, the CDR3 is TGTGCCAGCAGCACTCTAGCGGGGGGGGGTAATGAGCAGTTCTTC.